This T cell receptor beta chain was identified in a study of blood T cell repertoires in COVID-19. At the level of the study: Spain, Italy and the United States supplied samples that represented acute and convalescent COVID-19. PBMCs, B-cell-depleted T cells, or T cells were the source of the cDNA or gDNA that made up the material.

Per the study methods: Reference gene primer amplification yielded estimated nucleated cell counts. Clones were read by immunoSEQ multiplex PCR, and TCRdb kept only the in-frame ones, dropping some. D and trimming were read from the DNA, whereas the V and J calls and clone size are those reported in that table. Among a few hundred thousand clones listed, approximately 80% were seen once. Sequencing was carried out using peripheral blood. The sequence came from a man in his 60s with acute or convalescent COVID-19.

The CDR3 sequence is CASSLPGTGEAYEQYF. For the CDR3, the DNA is TGTGCCAGCAGCTTGCCCGGGACAGGGGAAGCCTACGAGCAGTACTTC. The chain carries TRBV5-6 and TRBJ2-7; TRBD1 matches 10 bases. Germline loops: CDR1 SGHDT, CDR2 YYEEEE. Trimming cost V 1 base and J 2 bases; bases outside gene matches: 6. The CDR3 extends over 16 amino acids.